The TCR beta chain under discussion was sequenced for a study of somatic mutations in cytotoxic T cells in rheumatoid arthritis. Women made up around 60% of the healthy controls, who were blood donors with a median age of around 56 years (range roughly 20-75). Flow cytometry was used to check the purity of CD4+ and CD8+ cells, which had been isolated by positive magnetic bead selection. Comments on this clone: This specimen includes other DNA sequences encoding the same CDR3.

The table came from immunoSEQ multiplex PCR; TCRdb's copy has only in-frame clones and leaves some out. Altogether about 25,000 clones are present, about 80% being singletons, with the ten largest covering around 5%. The sequence derives from a man aged 50 to 59 in good health. Sequencing was carried out using CD8+ T cells sorted from blood.

CDR3 nucleotides: TGTGCCAGCAGCGTATCTCAGAACACTGAAGCTTTCTTT. Translation: CASSVSQNTEAFF. The chain combines TRBV9 with TRBJ1-1; no clear D gene. Germline assignment: CDR1 SGDLS and CDR2 YYNGEE. With 1 base removed from V and 1 base from J, the gap between germline ends came to 5 bases. This CDR3 is 13 amino acids long.